The 26 T cell receptor beta chains below all came from one sample that was sequenced in a study of blood T cell repertoires in COVID-19. Clones were read by immunoSEQ multiplex PCR, and TCRdb kept only the in-frame ones, dropping some. The data hold 150,000 or so clones, with around 86% observed a single time. Sequences were obtained from peripheral blood. The receptors derive from a woman in her seventies with COVID-19, enrolled during active disease.

The rearrangement joins TRBV2 to TRBJ2-1; TRBD2 agrees at 7 bases. The germline gives CDR1 SNHLY, CDR2 FYNNEI. The length of the CDR3 is 14 residues. J was trimmed by 10 bases and V by 1 base; bases with no gene match: 7. CDR3 residues: CASSEVGGIREQFF. In DNA form, the CDR3 reads TGTGCCAGCAGTGAAGTGGGGGGGATCAGGGAGCAGTTCTTC.

The chain recombines TRBV19 with TRBJ2-3, with 9 bases aligning to TRBD2. V was clipped by 3 bases and J by 2 bases; unmatched bases: 6. Looked up from germline, CDR1 is LNHDA and CDR2 is SQIVND (reference sequence). This CDR3 region has 16 residues. The CDR3 DNA reads as TGTGCCAGTAGTATTTCCAGCGGGGGGCCCACAGATACGCAGTATTTT. Encoded protein: CASSISSGGPTDTQYF.

This rearrangement joins TRBV28 to TRBJ2-1; maybe TRBD1 (5 bases). The CDR3 covers 12 residues. V was shortened by 10 bases and J by 2 bases, with 9 bases between the two germline ends. Germline V lookup: CDR1 MDHEN, CDR2 SYDVKM. The CDR3, as DNA: TGTGCCACCAGGACACCCTACAATGAGCAGTTCTTC. Encoded protein: CATRTPYNEQFF.

V usage is TRBV19 and J usage is TRBJ1-3; 7 bases align to TRBD1. The J segment lost 0 bases and the V segment lost 5 bases, leaving 7 bases of the junction unmatched. Germline-derived CDR1 and CDR2 are LNHDA and SQIVND (reference sequence). This CDR3 region has 16 residues. CDR3 region: CASSHRQGSSGNTIYF. The CDR3 region has the DNA TGTGCCAGTAGTCACCGACAGGGAAGCTCTGGAAACACCATATATTTT.

The V and J genes are TRBV29-1 and TRBJ2-3; 10 nucleotides align to TRBD2. V shed 5 bases and J 3 bases; nucleotides not matched to a gene: 2. CDR3 size: 13 residues. Germline CDR1 reads SQVTM; CDR2 reads ANQGSEA. CDR3 residues: CSVRAGGTDTQYF. CDR3 sequence (DNA): TGCAGCGTTCGAGCGGGGGGGACAGATACGCAGTATTTT.

V is TRBV18 and J is TRBJ2-7; no reliable D call. The CDR3 consists of 14 residues. Germline lookup yields CDR1 KGHSH and CDR2 LQKENI. Trimming left V 0 bases short and J 3 bases short, with 9 bases between. CDR3: CASSPPAVYYEQYF. CDR3 bases: TGTGCCAGCTCACCACCAGCTGTATACTACGAGCAGTACTTC.

V usage is TRBV2 and J usage is TRBJ2-1, with D perhaps TRBD2 (6 bases). V gave up 8 bases and J gave up 12 bases, with 11 bases separating them. The germline gives CDR1 SNHLY, CDR2 FYNNEI. CDR3 length: 10 residues. Here the CDR3 reads CASSETRQFF. In nucleotides, the CDR3 is TGTGCCAGCTCAGAGACTAGGCAGTTCTTC.

The DNA for the CDR3 is TGCGCCAGCAGCACAGGGGACAGGGGAACTCAGGAGACCCAGTACTTC. Translation gives CASSTGDRGTQETQYF. The V and J genes are TRBV5-1 and TRBJ2-5; TRBD1 matches 10 bases. V was pared by 4 bases and J by 5 bases, with 11 bases of the junction left unmatched. The CDR3 covers 16 residues. The germline gives CDR1 SGHRS, CDR2 YFSETQ.

On this clone itself: Relative to the germline gene, one junction end is altered; a read error may explain this. The chain links TRBV6-5 to TRBJ1-6, with a possible D match to TRBD1 (6 bases). Germline loops: CDR1 MNHEY, CDR2 SVGAGI. The CDR3 sequence is 15 residues long. CDR3 DNA sequence: TGTGCCAGCACCAGAACGGGGGGGGGCGGGACGCCCTTTCTCTTT. This gives the protein CASTRTGGGGTPFLF.

This clone has only one observation. The rearrangement uses TRBV19 and TRBJ2-5; 11 bases match TRBD1. Trimming cost V 6 bases and J 2 bases; bases outside gene matches: 5. The CDR3 consists of 15 residues. The germline V gene has CDR1 LNHDA and CDR2 SQIVND (reference sequence). The CDR3 DNA is TGTGCCAGTAGGCGGGACAGGGGGGAGCAAGAGACCCAGTACTTC. Amino acids: CASRRDRGEQETQYF.

This rearrangement joins TRBV28 to TRBJ1-2; D is unresolved. V lost 2 bases to trimming and J lost 2 bases, with 6 bases between them. The CDR3 covers 13 residues. Germline CDR1 MDHEN, CDR2 SYDVKM. This chain's CDR3 is CASSLNPNYGYTF. CDR3 in DNA: TGTGCCAGCAGTTTAAATCCAAACTATGGCTACACCTTC.

V usage is TRBV20-1 and J usage is TRBJ2-3, with a tentative D call TRBD2 (5 bases). CDR1 is DFQATT and CDR2 is SNEGSKA in the germline V gene (reference sequence). This CDR3 region has 12 residues. Trimming cost V 5 bases and J 4 bases, with 10 bases left between them. This CDR3 reads CSAGGLADTQYF. The CDR3, as DNA: TGCAGTGCTGGTGGACTTGCAGATACGCAGTATTTT.

The chain has TRBV7-2 and TRBJ1-3, with 10 positions matching TRBD1. This CDR3 region has 14 residues. The ends lost 6 bases at V and 7 bases at J; junction bases unmatched: 6. Germline CDR1 is SGHTA and CDR2 is FQGNSA. The CDR3 region is CASSRQGARNTIYF. The CDR3 bases are TGTGCCAGCAGTCGACAGGGGGCCAGGAACACCATATATTTT. Full variable domain (outside the CDR3, taken from reference TRBV7-2 and TRBJ1-3): GAGVSQSPSNKVTEKGKDVELRCDPISGHTALYWYRQSLGQGLEFLIYFQGNSAPDKSGLPSDRFSAERTGGSVSTLTIQRTQQEDSAVYLCASSRQGARNTIYFGEGSWLTVV.

This clone was recorded only once. This chain uses TRBV6-5 with TRBJ2-2; a weak D match, TRBD1 (6 bases). Germline values: CDR1 MNHEY, CDR2 SVGAGI. This CDR3 spans 15 amino acids. The V and J ends lost 9 bases and 2 bases respectively, with 16 bases between them. CDR3 DNA sequence: TGTGCCAGTCGCAGGACAGATAAAAACACCGGGGAGCTGTTTTTT. The encoded protein is CASRRTDKNTGELFF.

In this sample, this clone turned up a few times. This chain joins TRBV4-1 and TRBJ1-5; tentatively, D is TRBD1 (6 bases). V gave up 5 bases and J gave up 5 bases, with 10 bases separating them. The CDR3 contains 13 residues. Germline lookup yields CDR1 MGHRA and CDR2 YSYEKL. The CDR3 DNA is TGCGCCAGCAGCTATCACAGGGATCAGCCCCAGCATTTT. Translating gives CASSYHRDQPQHF.

V is TRBV5-4 and J is TRBJ2-6; tentatively, D is TRBD1 (5 bases). Trimming cost V 0 bases and J 2 bases, with 9 bases left between them. The CDR3 has 16 residues. Looked up from germline, CDR1 is SGHNT and CDR2 is YYREEE (reference sequence). CDR3 nucleotides: TGTGCCAGCAGCTTGGTTGTCAGGGCTGGGGCCAACGTCCTGACTTTC. It codes for CASSLVVRAGANVLTF.

This clone occurred a few times. The rearrangement uses TRBV5-1 and TRBJ2-3, with 9 nucleotides matching TRBD1. Germline loops: CDR1 SGHRS, CDR2 YFSETQ. The CDR3 sequence is 15 residues long. V was clipped by 2 bases and J by 4 bases; unmatched bases: 5. CDR3 in DNA: TGCGCCAGCAGCTTACAGGGGGCGCGATCAGATACGCAGTATTTT. Its protein product is CASSLQGARSDTQYF.

The V and J genes are TRBV7-8 and TRBJ2-2; 8 bases map to TRBD2. The germline V gene has CDR1 SGHVS and CDR2 FQNEAQ. The ends lost 3 bases at V and 7 bases at J; junction bases unmatched: 13. The CDR3 has 17 residues. This CDR3 is CASSFFTSGRGGGELFF. The DNA for the CDR3 is TGTGCCAGCAGCTTTTTTACTAGCGGCCGCGGGGGCGGGGAGCTGTTTTTT.

This sequence joins TRBV28 and TRBJ1-2, with 7 bases that match TRBD1. V dropped 3 bases and J dropped 5; count of bases not matched to a gene: 6. The germline V gene encodes CDR1 MDHEN and CDR2 SYDVKM. There are 14 residues in the CDR3. The CDR3 DNA follows: TGTGCCAGCAGTTTTACCGGGACAGAGTATGGCTACACCTTC. This translates into CASSFTGTEYGYTF.

V and J are TRBV27 and TRBJ1-1; D ambiguous. V was pared by 4 bases and J by 1 base, with 10 bases between. The CDR3 has 14 amino acids. Germline lookup yields CDR1 MNHEY and CDR2 SMNVEV (reference sequence). The chain's CDR3 is CASSYAGWNTEAFF. CDR3 bases: TGTGCCAGCAGTTACGCAGGTTGGAACACTGAAGCTTTCTTT.

This rearrangement joins TRBV20-1 to TRBJ1-6, with 8 bases lining up with TRBD1. V lost 3 bases to trimming and J lost 6 bases; unmatched junction nucleotides: 4. The CDR3 loop spans 14 amino acids. The germline V gene encodes CDR1 DFQATT and CDR2 SNEGSKA (reference sequence). CDR3 amino acids: CSASRTGTNSPLHF. The CDR3 DNA sequence: TGCAGTGCTAGTCGGACAGGGACTAATTCACCCCTCCACTTT.

This clone was seen just once. The chain links TRBV7-2 to TRBJ2-3; 10 bases are a match to TRBD2. Trimming cost V 0 bases and J 5 bases; bases outside gene matches: 8. The CDR3 is 17 residues long. In germline, CDR1 is SGHTA, CDR2 FQGNSA. CDR3 DNA sequence: TGTGCCAGCAGCTTAGCGACGATAGCGGGGGGAATAGATACGCAGTATTTT. Translation gives CASSLATIAGGIDTQYF.

Note on this clone: An end of the junction does not agree with germline; a read error may underlie this. The chain employs TRBV30 and TRBJ2-7; D is perhaps TRBD1 (6 bases). The CDR3 sequence is 11 residues long. Looked up from germline, CDR1 is GTSNPN and CDR2 is SVGIG (reference sequence). In DNA form, the CDR3 reads TGTGCCTGGAGGGTTCGGGGACACTACCACTTC. Translation: CAWRVRGHYHF.

The chain combines TRBV28 with TRBJ2-3, with D possibly TRBD2 on 6 matching bases. The CDR3 length is 16 residues. Germline-derived CDR1 and CDR2 are MDHEN and SYDVKM. Trimming left V 5 bases short and J 2 bases short, with 17 bases between. The CDR3 region is CASSNIAVNPTDTQYF. DNA of the CDR3: TGTGCCAGCAGTAATATAGCGGTTAACCCCACAGATACGCAGTATTTT.

This chain links TRBV7-3 with TRBJ1-1; no clear D. This CDR3 comprises 12 residues. Trimming left V 4 bases short and J 5 bases short, with 8 bases between. Germline V gene sequence: CDR1 SGHTA, CDR2 FQGTGA. The CDR3 nucleotides read TGTGCCAGCAGCTCAGGAGGGACTGAAGCTTTCTTT. It translates to CASSSGGTEAFF.

This rearrangement joins TRBV5-6 to TRBJ2-1; D possibly corresponds to TRBD1 (6 bases). Germline V gene lookup returns CDR1 SGHDT and CDR2 YYEEEE. The CDR3 loop spans 15 amino acids. The V end was cut by 4 bases, the J end by 4 bases, with 15 bases between. CDR3 DNA: TGTGCCAGCAGCCGGACGGGACACTTTTACAATGAGCAGTTCTTC. Its protein product is CASSRTGHFYNEQFF. The full variable domain, rest sourced from reference TRBV5-6 and TRBJ2-1, is DAGVTQSPTHLIKTRGQQVTLRCSPKSGHDTVSWYQQALGQGPQFIFQYYEEEERQRGNFPDRFSGHQFPNYSSELNVNALLLGDSALYLCASSRTGHFYNEQFFGPGTRLTVL.